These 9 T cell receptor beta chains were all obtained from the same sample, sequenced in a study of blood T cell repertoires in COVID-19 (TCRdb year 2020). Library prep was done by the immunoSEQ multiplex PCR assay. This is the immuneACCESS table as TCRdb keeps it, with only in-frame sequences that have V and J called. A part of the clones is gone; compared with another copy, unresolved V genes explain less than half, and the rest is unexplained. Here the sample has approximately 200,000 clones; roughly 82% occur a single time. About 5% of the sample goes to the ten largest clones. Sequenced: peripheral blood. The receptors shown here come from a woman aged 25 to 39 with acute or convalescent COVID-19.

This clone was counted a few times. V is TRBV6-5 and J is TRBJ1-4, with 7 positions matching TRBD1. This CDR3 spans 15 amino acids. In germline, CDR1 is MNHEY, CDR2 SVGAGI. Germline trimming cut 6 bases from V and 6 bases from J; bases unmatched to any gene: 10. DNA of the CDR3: TGTGCCAGCAGGGCTCCAGGACAGGCATATGAAAAACTGTTTTTT. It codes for CASRAPGQAYEKLFF.

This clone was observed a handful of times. Written as DNA, the CDR3 is TGTGCCAGTAGCGAGGGGGCGGACCTGTCCGAGCAGTACTTC. It is translated as CASSEGADLSEQYF. The chain employs TRBV19 and TRBJ2-7; 7 bases are a match to TRBD1. The CDR3 has 14 amino acids. Germline V CDR1 and CDR2: LNHDA, SQIVND (reference sequence). V was clipped by 6 bases and J by 6 bases; unmatched bases: 11.

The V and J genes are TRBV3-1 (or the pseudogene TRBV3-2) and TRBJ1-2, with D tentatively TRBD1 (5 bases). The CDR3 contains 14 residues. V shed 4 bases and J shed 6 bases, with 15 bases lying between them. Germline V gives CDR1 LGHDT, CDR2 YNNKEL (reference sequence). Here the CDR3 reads CASSLLSTVNGYTF. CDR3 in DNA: TGTGCCAGCAGCCTCCTCTCGACAGTCAATGGCTACACCTTC.

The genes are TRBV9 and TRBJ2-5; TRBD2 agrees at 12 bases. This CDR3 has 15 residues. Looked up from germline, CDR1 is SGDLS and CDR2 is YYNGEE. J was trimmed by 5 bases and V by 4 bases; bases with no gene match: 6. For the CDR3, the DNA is TGTGCCAGCAGCCCCCCCGGACTAGCGGGGGAGACCCAGTACTTC. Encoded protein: CASSPPGLAGETQYF.

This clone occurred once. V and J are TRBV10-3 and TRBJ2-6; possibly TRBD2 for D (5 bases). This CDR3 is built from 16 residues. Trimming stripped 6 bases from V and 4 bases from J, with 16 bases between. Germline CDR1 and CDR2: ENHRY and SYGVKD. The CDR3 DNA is TGTGCCATCAGCAAAAACCGGGGTCAAGGGGCCAACGTCCTGACTTTC. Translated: CAISKNRGQGANVLTF.

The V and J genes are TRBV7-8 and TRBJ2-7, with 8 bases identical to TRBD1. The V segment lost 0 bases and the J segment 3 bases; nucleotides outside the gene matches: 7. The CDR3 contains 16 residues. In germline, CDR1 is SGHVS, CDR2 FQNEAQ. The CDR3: CASSLASTGVIYEQYF. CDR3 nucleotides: TGTGCCAGCAGCTTAGCGTCGACAGGGGTTATCTACGAGCAGTACTTC.

The CDR3 region is CASSYITGVTDINEQFF. In nucleotides, the CDR3 is TGTGCCAGCAGTTACATCACAGGGGTCACCGATATCAATGAGCAGTTCTTC. V usage is TRBV6-2 or TRBV6-3 and J usage is TRBJ2-1; the match to TRBD1 covers 7 bases. CDR3 size: 17 residues. Looked up from germline, CDR1 is MNHEY and CDR2 is SVGEGT. The V segment lost 2 bases and the J segment 6 bases; nucleotides outside the gene matches: 13.

The CDR3 spells CASSFKPINYGYTF. The CDR3 DNA reads TGTGCCAGCAGTTTTAAGCCAATTAACTATGGCTACACCTTC. The genes are TRBV28 and TRBJ1-2; D not certain. Trimming removed 3 bases from V and 1 base from J, with 9 bases in between. Looked up from germline, CDR1 is MDHEN and CDR2 is SYDVKM. The CDR3 consists of 14 residues.

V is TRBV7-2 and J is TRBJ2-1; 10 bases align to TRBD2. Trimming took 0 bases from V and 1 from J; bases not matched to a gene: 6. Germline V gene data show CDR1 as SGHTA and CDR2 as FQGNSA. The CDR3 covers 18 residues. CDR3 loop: CASSLAAGGPLSYNEQFF. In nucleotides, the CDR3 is TGTGCCAGCAGCTTAGCAGCGGGAGGGCCCCTGTCCTACAATGAGCAGTTCTTC.